Following are 18 T cell receptor beta chains from one sample sequenced in a study of blood T cells in healthy people across ages. The second PCR ran roughly 7 to 11 cycles with a sample-barcoded 5' primer and J-beta primers. One entry per CDR3 protein results from TCRdb running MiXCR on the 5' RACE reads. The sample includes approximately 810,000 distinct CDR3 sequences, 29% of them seen just once. Sample: blood. The receptor source for this set is a woman of 80 years or more in good health.

The sample holds many counts of this clonotype. The rearrangement uses TRBV4-3 and TRBJ2-3, with D possibly being TRBD2 (6 bases). The CDR3 has 15 residues. V lost 4 bases to trimming and J lost 1 base, with 12 bases between them. Per the germline V gene, CDR1 is LGHNA and CDR2 is YSLEER. CDR3 sequence reads: CASSRAVAGTDTQYF. As DNA, the CDR3 is TGCGCCAGCAGCCGCGCGGTAGCGGGCACAGATACGCAGTATTTT.

The chain employs TRBV11-3 and TRBJ2-3, with a possible D match to TRBD2 (5 bases). Germline CDR1 reads SGHNT; CDR2 reads YENEEA. The CDR3 spans 15 residues. V was cut by 0 bases and J by 2 bases, with 9 bases left in between. The CDR3 coding sequence is TGTGCCAGCAGCTTAGACGGCCGGGACACAGATACGCAGTATTTT. Its translation is CASSLDGRDTDTQYF.

There are many counts of this clonotype. This chain's CDR3 is CASSLEISQFF. CDR3 sequence (DNA): TGTGCCAGCAGCTTAGAGATCTCGCAGTTCTTC. This chain connects TRBV7-9 to TRBJ2-1; no definite D call. This CDR3 is built from 11 residues. Trimming stripped 1 base from V and 12 bases from J, with 7 bases between. Per germline, CDR1 SEHNR and CDR2 FQNEAQ (reference sequence). Complete variable domain (other parts from reference TRBV7-9 and TRBJ2-1): DTGVSQNPRHKITKRGQNVTFRCDPISEHNRLYWYRQTLGQGPEFLTYFQNEAQLEKSRLLSDRFSAERPKGSFSTLEIQRTEQGDSAMYLCASSLEISQFFGPGTRLTVL.

With regard to this clonotype: The junction differs from germline at one of its ends, possibly a read error. The rearrangement joins TRBV12-3 or TRBV12-4 to TRBJ2-5; 9 bases agree with TRBD2. The CDR3 runs to 15 residues. The DNA of the CDR3 is TGTGCCGGCAGTTTGCTAGCGGGGCCGTACAATGAGCAGTACTTC. It translates to CAGSLLAGPYNEQYF.

This chain connects TRBV11-1 to TRBJ1-2; 7 bases line up with TRBD1. Germline assignment: CDR1 SGHAT and CDR2 FQDESV (reference sequence). Trimming removed 5 bases from V and 5 bases from J; junction bases left unmatched: 5. CDR3 length: 13 amino acids. The chain's CDR3 is CASSRGQQYGYTF. The CDR3 DNA sequence: TGTGCCAGCAGCAGGGGACAGCAATATGGCTACACCTTC. Variable domain in full (rest from reference TRBV11-1 and TRBJ1-2): EAEVAQSPRYKITEKSQAVAFWCDPISGHATLYWYRQILGQGPELLVQFQDESVVDDSQLPKDRFSAERLKGVDSTLKIQPAELGDSAMYLCASSRGQQYGYTFGSGTRLTVV.

In its sample, this clonotype was seen many times. V and J are TRBV14 and TRBJ1-1; no clear D gene. Germline V lookup: CDR1 SGHDN, CDR2 FVKESK. The V and J ends lost 4 bases and 2 bases respectively, with 11 bases between them. This CDR3 contains 14 residues. The CDR3: CASSLASINTEAFF. CDR3 DNA: TGTGCCAGCAGCCTTGCGAGTATCAACACTGAAGCTTTCTTT.

This clonotype was recorded at least ten times. The chain employs TRBV6-6 and TRBJ2-7; D might be TRBD2 (6 bases). Germline CDR1 MNHNY, CDR2 SVGAGI (reference sequence). V dropped 5 bases and J dropped 5 bases, with 22 bases sitting between them. The CDR3 sequence is 16 residues long. Written as DNA, the CDR3 is TGTGCCAGCAGTCAATCCGGGACTCCAACGCCCCACGAGCAGTACTTC. This gives the protein CASSQSGTPTPHEQYF.

The V call is TRBV11-2, the J call TRBJ1-5; a weak D match, TRBD1 (6 bases). The germline gives CDR1 SGHAT, CDR2 FQNNGV. Deletions cut 5 bases from V and 8 bases from J, with 16 bases between. The CDR3 runs to 14 residues. CDR3 in amino acids: CASSGQQGMEPQHF. Here the CDR3 DNA reads TGTGCCAGCAGCGGACAACAGGGTATGGAGCCCCAGCATTTT.

This clonotype was found many times. The chain combines TRBV13 with TRBJ2-7; 9 bases match TRBD1. V dropped 5 bases and J dropped 1; count of bases not matched to a gene: 6. CDR1 PRHDT and CDR2 FYEKMQ come from the germline V gene (reference sequence). This CDR3 has 15 residues. The CDR3 here is CASSDAGTGSYEQYF. The CDR3 coding sequence is TGTGCCAGCAGCGACGCCGGGACAGGGTCCTACGAGCAGTACTTC. The full variable domain, with the rest looked up from reference TRBV13 and TRBJ2-7, is AAGVIQSPRHLIKEKRETATLKCYPIPRHDTVYWYQQGPGQDPQFLISFYEKMQSDKGSIPDRFSAQQFSDYHSELNMSSLELGDSALYFCASSDAGTGSYEQYFGPGTRLTVT.

A note on this clonotype: This clone may be a read error of a much larger clone one base away. J is TRBJ2-3 and V is TRBV6-6, with 11 bases fitting TRBD2. CDR1 is MNHNY and CDR2 is SVGAGI in the germline V gene (reference sequence). This CDR3 comprises 16 residues. This CDR3 is CVSSYSLAGGPDTQYF. For the CDR3, the DNA is TGTGTCAGCAGTTACTCCCTAGCGGGGGGCCCCGATACGCAGTATTTT.

This clonotype was counted only a few times. The J gene is TRBJ2-6, the V gene TRBV13; no clear D. CDR1 PRHDT and CDR2 FYEKMQ come from the germline V gene (reference sequence). The CDR3 has 17 amino acids. Trimming stripped 6 bases from V and 0 bases from J, with 15 bases between. The CDR3 DNA is TGTGCCAGCAGTCAGAGTGGCACCACCTCTGGGGCCAACGTCCTGACTTTC. This encodes CASSQSGTTSGANVLTF.

This clonotype was observed a handful of times. This chain connects TRBV27 to TRBJ2-2; 7 nucleotides match TRBD1. Germline CDR1 and CDR2: MNHEY and SMNVEV (reference sequence). Losses at the gene ends were 6 bases for V and 1 base for J; bases not matched to a gene: 11. CDR3 size: 17 residues. DNA for the CDR3: TGTGCCAGCAGCGGGACAGAGACTGTATTGAACACCGGGGAGCTGTTTTTT. Translated, it gives CASSGTETVLNTGELFF.

This clonotype has just a few counts. This may come from a read error, since a much larger clone is one base off. The chain links TRBV10-3 to TRBJ2-1, with TRBD1 as a possible D gene (6 bases). The CDR3 has 15 amino acids. Germline loops: CDR1 ENHRY, CDR2 SYGVKD. V was trimmed by 3 bases and J by 7 bases, leaving 16 bases between them. CDR3: CAISDKGVPENEQFF. DNA of the CDR3: TGTGCCATCAGTGACAAGGGGGTGCCTGAAAATGAGCAGTTCTTC.

This clonotype appeared many times. V usage is TRBV20-1 and J usage is TRBJ2-7; D unclear. The CDR3 is 11 amino acids. Trimming shortened V by 2 bases and J by 7 bases, and 9 bases separated the two germline ends. CDR1 and CDR2 (germline): DFQATT, SNEGSKA (reference sequence). The CDR3 sequence is CSARQLEEQYF. The CDR3 DNA reads as TGCAGTGCTAGACAACTGGAGGAGCAGTACTTC.

This chain joins TRBV12-3 or TRBV12-4 and TRBJ2-1; perhaps TRBD2 as D (6 bases). The CDR3 covers 17 residues. Trimming left V 0 bases short and J 5 bases short, with 17 bases between. The CDR3 protein is CASSLAVTGTPNNEQFF. CDR3 DNA sequence: TGTGCCAGCAGTTTAGCGGTAACCGGGACTCCCAACAATGAGCAGTTCTTC.

In regard to this clonotype: This may stem from a read error, because a much larger clone lies one nucleotide away. The J gene is TRBJ2-5, the V gene TRBV20-1; TRBD2 agrees at 11 bases. The germline V gene has CDR1 DFQATT and CDR2 SNEGSKA (reference sequence). This CDR3 is 15 amino acids long. Unmatched junction bases numbered 14, after V lost 3 bases and J lost 11 bases. The CDR3 region has the DNA TGCAGTGCTAGGGTACCGGGACTAGCGGCAAATGAGCAGTACTTC. Its translation is CSARVPGLAANEQYF.

This clonotype has only a few counts. The chain carries TRBV6-2 or TRBV6-3 and TRBJ1-5, with D possibly TRBD1 on 5 matching bases. CDR3 size: 15 residues. Germline CDR1 MNHEY, CDR2 SVGEGT. V lost 6 bases to trimming and J lost 3 bases, with 15 bases between them. The CDR3 DNA reads TGTGCCAGCAGCCAAATCGACAGACTCAATCAGCCCCAGCATTTT. It codes for CASSQIDRLNQPQHF.

The chain links TRBV28 to TRBJ1-1; a weak D match, TRBD1 (6 bases). The CDR3 is 14 amino acids. The germline V and J ends were trimmed by 7 bases and 2 bases, with 14 bases remaining between them. From germline, CDR1 is MDHEN and CDR2 SYDVKM. This CDR3 is CASKLQGYNTEAFF. The CDR3 DNA sequence: TGTGCCAGCAAGCTACAGGGTTATAACACTGAAGCTTTCTTT.